This T cell receptor (beta chain) was recorded in a study of human T cells and chemical hapten exposure (dated by TCRdb to the early 2020s). At the level of the whole study: For sensitization, 2% DPC in acetone was applied to a roughly 2 cm by roughly 2 cm area of upper inner arm skin. Throughout the approximately 22-week study period, patients were also given weekly therapeutic DPC doses on the scalp. Patch testing was performed on the upper back with Finn chambers containing 0.01% DPC, and the patch tests were scored after 6 days according to International Contact Dermatitis Research Group standards. The patient cohort, mostly female, included alopecia areata with under or over 50% scalp involvement, alopecia totalis and alopecia universalis. Libraries were pooled for sequencing, and variation in per-sample TCR yields was attributed mainly to small differences in library volumes within the pool. The study tracked peripheral blood TCR repertoire changes in vivo during primary and secondary sensitization to the hapten diphenylcyclopropenone (DPC) in alopecia patients. Patient blood was sampled pre-sensitization (week 0) and at 2, 6 and about 24 weeks after DPC sensitization. Blood for TCR sequencing was provided by twenty-nine alopecia patients at one to four time points (pre-sensitization, 2, 6 and 24 weeks).

Germline trimming: 10 bases from V, 5 bases from J; junction bases outside gene matches: 10. The CDR3 sequence holds 14 residues, the cysteine and phenylalanine included. Only the CDR3 DNA is retained, 42 bases long and in frame from the first base. As encoded in the germline V gene, CDR1 is ENHRY while CDR2 is SYGVKD. The time point label, as the study defines it: pre-sensitization, week 0. In the paper's terms, the treatment or condition label means: therapeutic diphenylcyclopropenone sensitization with weekly scalp DPC. At every patch-test visit, the blood draw took place before the patch test was put on. To be eligible, patients had to be aged 18 to 70, diagnosed with alopecia and judged suitable for DPC therapy, while pregnant patients were excluded. Total RNA was extracted from unfractionated whole blood that had been collected in Tempus Blood RNA tubes. Paper-wide results and their limitations: Repeated subsampling changed both the strength of the expansion versus patch-test correlation and the threshold at which that correlation became significant. The number of TCRs above 1 in 1000 frequency did not change with DPC sensitization; there was no evidence of global repertoire structure alterations. Alopecia, a presumed autoimmune disease, was present in all patients, so the immune response of the patients might differ from that of healthy individuals. Patch test score was positively correlated with the number of PT1 expanded TCRs, with significance at thresholds 8, 16 and 32 but not at 4. Compared with pre-sensitization or healthy control sets, expanded TCRs formed significantly more large CDR3 similarity clusters, which is consistent with antigen-driven responses.

The library was obtained by RACE. Reads for this sample came from a NextSeq 500. During library preparation, unique molecular identifiers were attached to individual cDNA molecules so that TCRs could be counted quantitatively and reproducibly. Each blood RNA sample was used to sequence both TCR alpha and TCR beta chains. The original methods were these. A median of about 89,000 TCRs per sample was observed, with a range of roughly 23,224 to 750,000. V, J and CDR3 annotation of the TCR reads was performed with the Decombinator software suite. For PS versus PT1 abundance plots, all samples were subsampled to the same number of TCRs (28,000). Expanded TCRs were defined as absent before sensitization and observed at least eight times at the 2-week time point. TCRdb cleaned the public reads at Q25 with fastp, built clones with MiXCR and kept in-frame beta chains. Duplicate CDR3 protein sequences are folded into a single record with the most common DNA and genes. The V and J calls were not made by the authors but by TCRdb's processing. This sample is represented by about 110,000 distinct CDR3 sequences; around 12% of them were singletons. The leading ten clones occupy around 1.7% of the sample.

Worth noting for this clonotype: The clone's antigen remains unknown. No clone much larger than this one lies a single base away; base qualities are absent.

This receptor chain uses TRBV10-3 and TRBJ2-1, with 8 bases matching TRBD2. Sequencing used whole blood, obtained in connection with sensitization to the hapten diphenylcyclopropenone (DPC). This TCR was recovered from a woman aged 45-65 years with alopecia areata. Some clones in this sample may be carry-over from other donors' samples. The CDR3 protein is CATASPGGDNEQFF. The sequence in DNA is TGTGCCACCGCTTCGCCGGGAGGGGACAATGAGCAGTTCTTC.